The rows below give T cell receptor beta chains drawn from one sample of a study of T-cell reconstitution after alpha-beta-depleted transplantation in children. MiXCR, run by TCRdb on the PCR reads, gives a single entry per CDR3 protein. This sample yields some 400,000 distinct CDR3 sequences, of which 20% are seen a single time; less than 4.5% belongs to the top ten. The sample was PBMCs from the stem cell graft donor, taken from the stem cell graft. The receptors come from a human donor who donated a stem cell graft to a child with acute myeloid leukemia. Both conserved end residues are part of each CDR3. Each record gives: CDR3 protein, CDR3 DNA, D gene, J gene, V gene, clone size. D genes are given only for firm matches. Clone size is shown for a subset of rows, as once, few, many or a class of expanded clone.

CAISSGTANTEAFF TGTGCCATCAGTTCCGGGACAGCGAACACTGAAGCTTTCTTT TRBD1 TRBJ1-1 TRBV10-3 NA
CSVDALLAGGPEGQFF TGCAGCGTTGACGCCCTACTAGCGGGAGGGCCGGAAGGGCAGTTCTTC TRBD2 TRBJ2-1 TRBV29-1 many
CSVAGTVYGYTF TGCAGCGTTGCGGGGACAGTCTATGGCTACACCTTC TRBD1 TRBJ1-2 TRBV29-1 few
CASSLLAGAGEQYF TGTGCCAGCAGTTTACTAGCGGGAGCGGGCGAGCAGTACTTC TRBD2 TRBJ2-7 TRBV27 NA
CASSSGLALGEQYF TGTGCCAGCAGCTCCGGACTAGCACTAGGCGAGCAGTACTTC TRBD2 TRBJ2-7 TRBV7-6 few
CASSFAPSDTQYF TGTGCCAGCAGTTTTGCCCCTTCAGATACGCAGTATTTT NA TRBJ2-3 TRBV12-3/TRBV12-4 many
CASSQEASNRETQYF TGCGCCAGCAGCCAAGAAGCGTCAAACAGGGAGACCCAGTACTTC NA TRBJ2-5 TRBV4-1 many
CASSPSRQGNIQYF TGTGCCAGCAGCCCCAGTCGGCAGGGAAACATTCAGTACTTC NA TRBJ2-4 TRBV6-1 few
CASSLVGLTEAFF TGTGCCAGCAGCTTGGTGGGTTTGACTGAAGCTTTCTTT NA TRBJ1-1 TRBV5-6 NA
CASSRLAGGGDTQYF TGTGCCAGCAGTCGACTAGCGGGAGGAGGAGATACGCAGTATTTT TRBD2 TRBJ2-3 TRBV6-4 many
CASSLTSGRAWRDEQFF TGTGCCAGCAGCCTGACTAGCGGGAGGGCCTGGCGGGATGAGCAGTTCTTC TRBD2 TRBJ2-1 TRBV7-9 few
CASSVGAESNQPQHF TGCGCCAGCAGCGTAGGAGCAGAGAGCAATCAGCCCCAGCATTTT NA TRBJ1-5 TRBV5-1 few
CASSAAGTGSHYGYTF TGTGCCAGCAGCGCCGCCGGGACAGGGTCGCACTATGGCTACACCTTC TRBD1 TRBJ1-2 TRBV7-9 NA
CATSDGVKYEQYF TGTGCCACCAGTGATGGAGTTAAGTACGAGCAGTACTTC NA TRBJ2-7 TRBV24-1 few
CASSLRPRWQEVPNEKLFF TGTGCCAGCAGCTTACGCCCTAGGTGGCAGGAGGTCCCGAATGAAAAACTGTTTTTT NA TRBJ1-4 TRBV11-1 NA
CASSLGAGRVNEQFF TGTGCCAGCAGTTTAGGGGCAGGGAGAGTCAATGAGCAGTTCTTC NA TRBJ2-1 TRBV27 few
CATSDTNPRLATTDTQYF TGTGCCACCAGTGATACAAACCCCAGACTAGCTACCACAGATACGCAGTATTTT TRBD2 TRBJ2-3 TRBV24-1 NA
CSASAQGAGGGYNEQFF TGCAGTGCTAGCGCCCAGGGGGCGGGAGGCGGTTACAATGAGCAGTTCTTC NA TRBJ2-1 TRBV20-1 NA
CASSLGAGEYNEQFF TGTGCCAGCAGCTTAGGGGCGGGAGAGTACAATGAGCAGTTCTTC TRBD2 TRBJ2-1 TRBV7-6 many
CASSPRSGHEQFF TGTGCCAGCAGCCCCCGGTCCGGCCATGAGCAGTTCTTC NA TRBJ2-1 TRBV7-9 few
CASSPQMVRTPNQPQHF TGTGCCAGCAGTCCCCAAATGGTACGGACACCTAATCAGCCCCAGCATTTT NA TRBJ1-5 TRBV6-1 NA
CASSLSWGQPQHF TGTGCCAGCAGTTTATCGTGGGGTCAGCCCCAGCATTTT NA TRBJ1-5 TRBV12-3/TRBV12-4 few
CSPDTGGGEQFF TGCAGCCCAGATACAGGGGGCGGGGAGCAGTTCTTC TRBD1 TRBJ2-1 TRBV29-1 many
CASSSLFSGDTQYF TGTGCCAGCAGCTCCCTCTTCTCGGGAGATACGCAGTATTTT NA TRBJ2-3 TRBV7-6 many
CASSPQGHLNYGYTF TGTGCCAGCAGTCCCCAGGGGCACCTTAACTATGGCTACACCTTC NA TRBJ1-2 TRBV28 few
CASSPAIGRAVDEQYF TGTGCCAGCAGTCCTGCTATCGGGAGGGCCGTGGACGAGCAGTACTTC TRBD2 TRBJ2-7 TRBV12-3/TRBV12-4 NA
CSALAETQYF TGCAGTGCACTAGCGGAGACCCAGTACTTC TRBD2 TRBJ2-5 TRBV20-1 many
CASSLGAGRVRQETQYF TGTGCCAGCAGCTTAGGGGCAGGGAGAGTACGACAAGAGACCCAGTACTTC NA TRBJ2-5 TRBV7-6 NA
CSARDSIQGRTLSEQFF TGCAGTGCTAGAGATTCCATACAGGGGAGGACGCTCTCTGAGCAGTTCTTC NA TRBJ2-1 TRBV20-1 NA
CASSLEPGLVVTDTQYF TGTGCCAGCAGCTTAGAGCCGGGACTAGTAGTCACAGATACGCAGTATTTT TRBD2 TRBJ2-3 TRBV7-2 NA
CASSEYFEGAFSEQYF TGTGCCAGCAGTGAATATTTTGAGGGAGCGTTCTCCGAGCAGTACTTC NA TRBJ2-7 TRBV25-1 NA
CSVVGLTYEQYF TGCAGCGTTGTGGGCTTGACCTACGAGCAGTACTTC NA TRBJ2-7 TRBV29-1 NA
CASSDGQGRTEAFF TGTGCCAGCAGTGACGGACAGGGCAGGACTGAAGCTTTCTTT TRBD1 TRBJ1-1 TRBV6-1 few
CASSQGVGAGEQYF TGTGCCAGCAGTCAGGGCGTCGGGGCAGGGGAGCAGTACTTC NA TRBJ2-7 TRBV6-2/TRBV6-3 NA
CAITNTKKGTLNTGELFF TGTGCCATCACTAACACAAAAAAGGGGACCTTGAACACCGGGGAGCTGTTTTTT NA TRBJ2-2 TRBV10-3 NA
CSARAEWDRGLSNYGYTF TGCAGTGCTAGAGCTGAATGGGACAGGGGGCTTTCTAACTATGGCTACACCTTC TRBD1 TRBJ1-2 TRBV20-1 NA
CSADPGQGPVSSYEQYF TGCAGTGCTGACCCGGGACAGGGCCCGGTGAGCTCCTACGAGCAGTACTTC TRBD1 TRBJ2-7 TRBV20-1 few
CSVEDSAGMNTEAFF TGCAGCGTTGAAGATTCGGCCGGGATGAACACTGAAGCTTTCTTT NA TRBJ1-1 TRBV29-1 many
CASSLTNPSYEQYF TGTGCCAGCAGCTTGACTAACCCCTCCTACGAGCAGTACTTC NA TRBJ2-7 TRBV7-2 NA
CASSLEGGHEQYF TGTGCCAGCAGTTTAGAAGGGGGACACGAGCAGTACTTC NA TRBJ2-7 TRBV12-3/TRBV12-4 NA
CASRSGWDGGYTF TGTGCCAGCAGATCGGGCTGGGACGGTGGCTACACCTTC NA TRBJ1-2 TRBV7-9 few
CSARGRLFNNELFF TGCAGTGCTAGAGGTCGACTTTTCAACAATGAGCTGTTCTTC NA TRBJ2-1 TRBV20-1 NA
CAISEREVGNEQFF TGTGCCATCAGTGAGAGAGAGGTGGGTAATGAGCAGTTCTTC NA TRBJ2-1 TRBV10-3 NA
CSARPLNRDKNEQFF TGCAGTGCTAGACCCTTAAACCGGGATAAGAATGAGCAGTTCTTC NA TRBJ2-1 TRBV20-1 many
CASSLLLGGIHEQFF TGTGCCAGCAGTTTACTCTTGGGCGGTATTCATGAGCAGTTCTTC NA TRBJ2-1 TRBV12-3/TRBV12-4 few
CASSLATSGRGEQYF TGTGCCAGCAGTTTAGCCACTAGCGGGAGGGGGGAGCAGTACTTC TRBD2 TRBJ2-7 TRBV12-3/TRBV12-4 NA
CARPGEYQETQYF TGTGCCAGGCCAGGGGAGTACCAAGAGACCCAGTACTTC NA TRBJ2-5 TRBV12-3/TRBV12-4 few
CASSSGTSGRTYEQYF TGTGCCAGCAGTTCCGGGACTAGCGGGAGGACCTACGAGCAGTACTTC TRBD2 TRBJ2-7 TRBV25-1 NA
CASRFGREAYEQYF TGTGCCAGCCGTTTTGGCAGGGAGGCCTACGAGCAGTACTTC NA TRBJ2-7 TRBV12-3/TRBV12-4 few
CASTFANTGEQFF TGTGCCAGCACATTCGCCAATACCGGTGAGCAGTTCTTC NA TRBJ2-1 TRBV27 NA
CASSGVGTYLETQYF TGTGCCAGCAGCGGTGTGGGCACCTACCTCGAGACCCAGTACTTC NA TRBJ2-5 TRBV11-2 NA
CASSHTGRAGYEQYF TGTGCCAGCAGCCATACCGGGAGGGCAGGCTACGAGCAGTACTTC TRBD2 TRBJ2-7 TRBV3-1 NA